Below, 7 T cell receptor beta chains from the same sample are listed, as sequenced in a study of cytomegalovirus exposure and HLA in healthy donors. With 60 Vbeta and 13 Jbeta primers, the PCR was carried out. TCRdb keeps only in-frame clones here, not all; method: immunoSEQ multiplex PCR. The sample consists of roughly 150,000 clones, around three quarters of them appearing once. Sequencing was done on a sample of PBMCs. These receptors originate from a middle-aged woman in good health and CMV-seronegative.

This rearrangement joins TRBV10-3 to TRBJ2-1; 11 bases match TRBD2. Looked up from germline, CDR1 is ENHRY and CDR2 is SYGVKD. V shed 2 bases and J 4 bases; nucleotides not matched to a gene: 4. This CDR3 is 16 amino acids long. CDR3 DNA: TGTGCCATCAGTGAGCCAGGACTAGCGGGTTACAATGAGCAGTTCTTC. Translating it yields CAISEPGLAGYNEQFF.

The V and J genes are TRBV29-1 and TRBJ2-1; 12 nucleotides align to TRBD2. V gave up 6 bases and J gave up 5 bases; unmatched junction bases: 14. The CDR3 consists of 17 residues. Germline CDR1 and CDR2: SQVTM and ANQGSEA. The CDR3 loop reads CSVAGTSGSLGHNEQFF. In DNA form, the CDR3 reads TGCAGCGTAGCCGGGACTAGCGGGTCCCTGGGGCACAATGAGCAGTTCTTC.

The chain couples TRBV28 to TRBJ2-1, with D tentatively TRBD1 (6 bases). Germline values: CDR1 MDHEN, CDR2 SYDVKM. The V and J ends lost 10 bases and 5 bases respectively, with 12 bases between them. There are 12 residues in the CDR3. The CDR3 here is CAIRDTHNEQFF. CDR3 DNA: TGTGCCATTAGGGACACTCACAATGAGCAGTTCTTC. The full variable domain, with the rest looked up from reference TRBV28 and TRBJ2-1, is DVKVTQSSRYLVKRTGEKVFLECVQDMDHENMFWYRQDPGLGLRLIYFSYDVKMKEKGDIPEGYSVSREKKERFSLILESASTNQTSMYLCAIRDTHNEQFFGPGTRLTVL.

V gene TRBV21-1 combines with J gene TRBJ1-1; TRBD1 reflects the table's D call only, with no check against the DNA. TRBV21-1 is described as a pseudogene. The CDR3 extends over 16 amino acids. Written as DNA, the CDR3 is TGTGCCAGCAGCAACCTTAGGCAGGGGGCATGGACTGAAGCTTTCTTT. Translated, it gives CASSNLRQGAWTEAFF.

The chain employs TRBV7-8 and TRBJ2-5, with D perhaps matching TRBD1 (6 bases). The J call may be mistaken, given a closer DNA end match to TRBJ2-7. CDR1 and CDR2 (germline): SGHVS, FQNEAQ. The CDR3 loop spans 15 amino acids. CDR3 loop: CASSLGTASSYEQYF. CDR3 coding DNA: TGTGCCAGCAGCTTAGGGACAGCCAGCTCCTACGAGCAGTACTTC.

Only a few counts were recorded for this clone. The CDR3 loop reads CASSSGLRPFYGYTF. In DNA, the CDR3 is TGTGCCAGCAGCTCGGGACTTCGTCCTTTCTATGGCTACACCTTC. V and J are TRBV7-9 and TRBJ1-2, with D maybe TRBD1 (5 bases). Germline V lookup: CDR1 SEHNR, CDR2 FQNEAQ (reference sequence). CDR3 length: 15 residues. The V end lost 4 bases, the J end lost 4 bases, and 16 bases lay between the germline ends. The entire variable domain, with the rest obtained from reference TRBV7-9 and TRBJ1-2, is as follows: DTGVSQNPRHKITKRGQNVTFRCDPISEHNRLYWYRQTLGQGPEFLTYFQNEAQLEKSRLLSDRFSAERPKGSFSTLEIQRTEQGDSAMYLCASSSGLRPFYGYTFGSGTRLTVV.

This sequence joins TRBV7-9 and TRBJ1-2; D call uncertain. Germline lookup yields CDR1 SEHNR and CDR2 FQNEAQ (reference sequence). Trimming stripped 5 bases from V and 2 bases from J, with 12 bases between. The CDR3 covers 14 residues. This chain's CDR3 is CASSPWARNYGYTF. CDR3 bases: TGTGCCAGCAGCCCCTGGGCCCGAAACTATGGCTACACCTTC.